The 15 T cell receptor beta chains reported below all come from one sample, sequenced in a study of blood T cell repertoires in COVID-19. Method: immunoSEQ multiplex PCR; TCRdb's copy keeps in-frame clones and lacks some. The data contain about 210,000 clones, less than 90% of them singletons. The sample taken for sequencing was PBMCs or T cells enriched from blood (not recorded which). The receptors were sampled from a woman in her 30s who had been exposed to COVID-19.

The chain carries TRBV2 and TRBJ1-5; 9 positions match TRBD1. This CDR3 comprises 12 residues. Germline V gene data show CDR1 as SNHLY and CDR2 as FYNNEI. Trimming cost V 10 bases and J 6 bases; bases outside gene matches: 4. In DNA, the CDR3 is TGTGCCACCGGGACAGGGAGTCAGCCCCAGCATTTT. Translating gives CATGTGSQPQHF.

The genes are TRBV27 and TRBJ1-6; D unclear. V shed 9 bases and J shed 6 bases, with 18 bases lying between them. Germline V CDR1 and CDR2: MNHEY, SMNVEV (reference sequence). This CDR3 is built from 15 residues. CDR3 nucleotides: TGTGCCAGGCGACCGAGGAATCTTTTTAATTCACCCCTCCACTTT. Encoded protein: CARRPRNLFNSPLHF.

The chain carries TRBV19 and TRBJ1-4; TRBD1 aligns across 8 bases. Losses at the gene ends were 7 bases for V and 8 bases for J; bases not matched to a gene: 6. The CDR3 is 13 residues long. Germline V gene sequence: CDR1 LNHDA, CDR2 SQIVND (reference sequence). CDR3 region: CASKDRAREKLFF. As DNA, the CDR3 is TGTGCCAGTAAGGACAGGGCACGGGAAAAACTGTTTTTT.

This clone was counted between two and nine times. V usage is TRBV30 and J usage is TRBJ1-1; D remains ambiguous. The V gene's germline CDR1 is GTSNPN and CDR2 SVGIG (reference sequence). The CDR3 has 12 amino acids. The V end lost 2 bases, the J end lost 4 bases, and 8 bases lay between the germline ends. DNA for the CDR3: TGTGCCTGGAGTTCGGGTAGCACTGAAGCTTTCTTT. It encodes CAWSSGSTEAFF.

Remarks on this clone: Other DNA sequences of this sample code for an identical CDR3. The rearrangement uses TRBV5-8 and TRBJ1-6, with 9 positions matching TRBD1. V lost 4 bases to trimming and J lost 9 bases; unmatched junction nucleotides: 5. Germline CDR1 SGHTS, CDR2 YDEGEE. CDR3 length: 14 amino acids. CDR3 bases: TGTGCCAGCAGCCCGGGACAGGGAAGTTCACCCCTCCACTTT. It yields the protein CASSPGQGSSPLHF.

The gene calls are TRBV14 and TRBJ2-1, with 8 nucleotides matching TRBD2. From germline, CDR1 is SGHDN and CDR2 FVKESK. The CDR3 covers 16 residues. V was clipped by 4 bases and J by 8 bases; unmatched bases: 13. Here the CDR3 reads CASSLFSGATVDEQFF. CDR3 DNA sequence: TGTGCCAGCAGCCTATTTAGCGGGGCCACCGTCGATGAGCAGTTCTTC.

The chain recombines TRBV25-1 with TRBJ2-6, with TRBD2 matching 7 bases. Germline-derived CDR1 and CDR2 are MGHDK and SYGVNS. The CDR3 covers 15 residues. Trimming at V came to 7 bases and at J to 4 bases, leaving 7 bases not matched to a gene. The CDR3 region has the DNA TGTGCCAGCACCCAGGCGGGGGTAGGGGCCAACGTCCTGACTTTC. Amino acids: CASTQAGVGANVLTF.

The chain links TRBV5-6 to TRBJ2-4, with D possibly being TRBD1 (6 bases). The CDR3 runs to 12 residues. Looked up from germline, CDR1 is SGHDT and CDR2 is YYEEEE. With 7 bases removed from V and 9 bases from J, the gap between germline ends came to 14 bases. The CDR3 nucleotides read TGTGCCAGCGGTGAGGGGGTTACCATTCAGTACTTC. Residues: CASGEGVTIQYF.

This chain joins TRBV11-2 and TRBJ1-3; 7 bases are shared with TRBD1. Unmatched junction bases numbered 7, after V lost 2 bases and J lost 9 bases. CDR3 size: 14 residues. Germline V lookup: CDR1 SGHAT, CDR2 FQNNGV. CDR3 DNA: TGTGCCAGCAGCTTAACAGGGGATAGCGGCACCATATATTTT. Protein product: CASSLTGDSGTIYF.

This chain joins TRBV6-2 or TRBV6-3 and TRBJ2-3; TRBD2 agrees at 12 bases. The CDR3 is 19 amino acids. V shed 5 bases and J 6 bases; nucleotides not matched to a gene: 18. CDR1 is MNHEY and CDR2 is SVGEGT in the germline V gene. The CDR3 sequence is CASSPAGLAGPNGMDTQYF. CDR3 nucleotides: TGTGCCAGCAGTCCCGCGGGACTAGCGGGCCCTAATGGTATGGATACGCAGTATTTT.

This clone occurred once. The chain is built from TRBV11-3 and TRBJ2-5; the match to TRBD2 covers 12 bases. CDR1 and CDR2 from the germline V gene are SGHNT and YENEEA. This CDR3 contains 15 residues. V shed 5 bases and J 5 bases; nucleotides not matched to a gene: 6. The CDR3 coding sequence is TGTGCCAGCAGCCCCGGACTAGCGGGGCGGGAGACCCAGTACTTC. This codes for CASSPGLAGRETQYF.

The table lists this clone with a few counts. The chain joins TRBV2 to TRBJ1-1; D gene unclear. With 5 bases removed from V and 1 base from J, the gap between germline ends came to 11 bases. The length of the CDR3 is 14 residues. Germline assignment: CDR1 SNHLY and CDR2 FYNNEI. CDR3 DNA sequence: TGTGCCAGCAGTTATGACATGAGGAACACTGAAGCTTTCTTT. Translating gives CASSYDMRNTEAFF.

This clone has only a few counts. V is TRBV2 and J is TRBJ1-2, with TRBD1 matching 7 bases. Trimming removed 10 bases from V and 8 bases from J; junction bases left unmatched: 10. Germline V lookup: CDR1 SNHLY, CDR2 FYNNEI. This CDR3 region has 12 residues. In DNA, the CDR3 is TGTGCCATCCGCCCATCAGGGGGAGGCTACACCTTC. The encoded protein is CAIRPSGGGYTF.

The J gene is TRBJ1-5, the V gene TRBV24-1; D not certain. The V end was cut by 3 bases, the J end by 6 bases, with 5 bases between. This CDR3 has 12 residues. Germline CDR1 KGHDR, CDR2 SFDVKD. This CDR3 reads CATSDGPQPQHF. CDR3 nucleotides: TGTGCCACCAGTGATGGGCCTCAGCCCCAGCATTTT.

This rearrangement joins TRBV19 to TRBJ2-5, with D possibly being TRBD1 (6 bases). Germline V gene lookup returns CDR1 LNHDA and CDR2 SQIVND (reference sequence). Trimming cost V 7 bases and J 5 bases, with 23 bases left between them. The CDR3 totals 16 residues. The CDR3 bases are TGTGCCAGTACCATGGGGCACCAACAGGGATACGAGACCCAGTACTTC. This codes for CASTMGHQQGYETQYF.